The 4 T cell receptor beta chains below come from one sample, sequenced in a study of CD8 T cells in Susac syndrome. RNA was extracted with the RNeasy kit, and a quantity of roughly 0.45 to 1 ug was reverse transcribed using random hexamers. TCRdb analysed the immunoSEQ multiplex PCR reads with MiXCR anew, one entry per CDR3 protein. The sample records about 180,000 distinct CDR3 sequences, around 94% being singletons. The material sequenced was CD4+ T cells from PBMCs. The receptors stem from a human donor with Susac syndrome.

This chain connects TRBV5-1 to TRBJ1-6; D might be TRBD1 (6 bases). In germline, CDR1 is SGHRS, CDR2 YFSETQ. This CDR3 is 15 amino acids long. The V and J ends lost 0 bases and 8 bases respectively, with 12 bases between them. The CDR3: CASSLAVRGDSPLHF. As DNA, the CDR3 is TGCGCCAGCAGCTTGGCTGTCAGGGGCGATTCACCCCTCCACTTT.

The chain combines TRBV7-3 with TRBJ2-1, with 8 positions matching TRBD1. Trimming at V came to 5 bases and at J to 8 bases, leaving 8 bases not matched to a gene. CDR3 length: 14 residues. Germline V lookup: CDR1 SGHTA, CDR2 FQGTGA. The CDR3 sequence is CASSNRTGYDEQFF. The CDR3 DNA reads TGTGCCAGCAGCAATAGGACAGGGTACGATGAGCAGTTCTTC.

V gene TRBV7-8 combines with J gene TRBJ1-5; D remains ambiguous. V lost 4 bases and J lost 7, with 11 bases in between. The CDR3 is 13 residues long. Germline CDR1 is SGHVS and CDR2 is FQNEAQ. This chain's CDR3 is CASSSRGGQPQHF. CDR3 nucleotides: TGTGCCAGCAGCTCTCGAGGTGGGCAGCCCCAGCATTTT.

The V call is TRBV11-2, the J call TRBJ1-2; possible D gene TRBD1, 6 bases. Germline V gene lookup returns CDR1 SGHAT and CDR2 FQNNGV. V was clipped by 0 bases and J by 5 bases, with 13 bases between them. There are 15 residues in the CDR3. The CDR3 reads CASSLDATGYYGYTF. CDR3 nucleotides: TGTGCCAGCAGCTTAGACGCAACAGGGTATTATGGCTACACCTTC. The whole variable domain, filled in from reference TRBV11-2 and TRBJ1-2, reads EAGVAQSPRYKIIEKRQSVAFWCNPISGHATLYWYQQILGQGPKLLIQFQNNGVVDDSQLPKDRFSAERLKGVDSTLKIQPAKLEDSAVYLCASSLDATGYYGYTFGSGTRLTVV.